This is a list of T cell receptor beta chains from one sample in a study of technical replicates of blood from four donors. Libraries were prepared by immunoSEQ multiplex PCR; TCRdb keeps only in-frame clonotypes and omits some of them. The table records over 50,000 clones, around 90% of them present only once. The sequencing input was PBMCs. All receptors come from a human donor in good health. Some clones in this sample may be carry-over from other donors' samples. Each CDR3 is given with its conserved first and last residue. The order of the fields is J gene, clone size, V gene, D gene, CDR3 DNA, CDR3 protein. The D gene is left open where the match is weak. Rows give clone size only sometimes, using once, few, many, or a class for an expanded clone.

J: TRBJ2-7
size: NA
V: TRBV18
D: NA
DNA: TGTGCCAGCTCACAGGGGTTGGACGGGGAGCAGTACTTC
CDR3: CASSQGLDGEQYF

J: TRBJ1-5
size: NA
V: TRBV7-2
D: TRBD1
DNA: TGTGCCAGCAGCAAGGGACAGGGGGCGAATCAGCCCCAGCATTTT
CDR3: CASSKGQGANQPQHF

J: TRBJ1-1
size: few
V: TRBV7-8
D: TRBD1
DNA: TGTGCCAGCAGCTCCTACACAGGGGGCTTCACTGAAGCTTTCTTT
CDR3: CASSSYTGGFTEAFF

J: TRBJ1-2
size: NA
V: TRBV10-3
D: TRBD1
DNA: TGTGCCATCAGGGACAGGGGTGAGGGTGGCTACACCTTC
CDR3: CAIRDRGEGGYTF

J: TRBJ1-5
size: NA
V: TRBV30
D: NA
DNA: TGTGCCTGGAGTGTTGGGGGGTATCAGCCCCAGCATTTT
CDR3: CAWSVGGYQPQHF

J: TRBJ1-2
size: NA
V: TRBV30
D: TRBD1
DNA: TGTGCCTATGCACAGGGGATGACGGCTAACTATGGCTACACCTTC
CDR3: CAYAQGMTANYGYTF

J: TRBJ2-3
size: NA
V: TRBV4-3
D: TRBD2
DNA: TGCGCCAGCAGCCAAGTTATGGGCGGGAGGAGCACAGATACGCAGTATTTT
CDR3: CASSQVMGGRSTDTQYF

J: TRBJ2-2
size: few
V: TRBV7-2
D: TRBD2
DNA: TGTGCCAGCAGCTTAGTCCGGGCGGGAGCCACCGGGGAGCTGTTTTTT
CDR3: CASSLVRAGATGELFF

J: TRBJ1-2
size: NA
V: TRBV2
D: TRBD1
DNA: TGTGCCAGCAGTTTACAGGGGGCGCGAGGGGGCGGCTACACCTTC
CDR3: CASSLQGARGGGYTF

J: TRBJ2-3
size: NA
V: TRBV12-5
D: NA
DNA: TGTGCTAGTGGTTTAAATAGGGGTACAACAGATACGCAGTATTTT
CDR3: CASGLNRGTTDTQYF

J: TRBJ2-1
size: NA
V: TRBV7-9
D: TRBD1
DNA: TGTGCCAGCAGCCGGGGACAGTTGGAATTCTTC
CDR3: CASSRGQLEFF

J: TRBJ2-3
size: NA
V: TRBV9
D: NA
DNA: TGTGCCAGCAGCGTAGGACCAGGGGCAGAGATCTCAGATACGCAGTATTTT
CDR3: CASSVGPGAEISDTQYF

J: TRBJ2-5
size: NA
V: TRBV5-1
D: TRBD1
DNA: TGCGCCAGCAGCTTTAGCACAGGGGTGCTTGAGACCCAGTACTTC
CDR3: CASSFSTGVLETQYF

J: TRBJ1-1
size: NA
V: TRBV7-6
D: NA
DNA: TGTGCCAGCAGCCCCCAGCCCAGGGGGAACACTGAAGCTTTCTTT
CDR3: CASSPQPRGNTEAFF

J: TRBJ1-1
size: NA
V: TRBV18
D: NA
DNA: TGTGCCAGCTCACCGGTCCTAGGATCTGGTACTGAAGCTTTCTTT
CDR3: CASSPVLGSGTEAFF

J: TRBJ1-1
size: NA
V: TRBV9
D: NA
DNA: TGTGCCAGCAGCAGGACAGCTAACACTGAAGCTTTCTTT
CDR3: CASSRTANTEAFF

J: TRBJ2-7
size: NA
V: TRBV27
D: NA
DNA: TGTGCCAGCAGTCTAAAGAGGCTTGACCGGTCCTACGAGCAGTACTTC
CDR3: CASSLKRLDRSYEQYF

J: TRBJ2-3
size: NA
V: TRBV5-1
D: TRBD1
DNA: TGCGCCAGCAGCGACAGGGCTGTGAGCACAGATACGCAGTATTTT
CDR3: CASSDRAVSTDTQYF

J: TRBJ1-1
size: few
V: TRBV5-4
D: NA
DNA: TGTGCCAGCAGCTTGCTAACGCGCAGGGCCGGGGGGACCACTGAAGCTTTCTTT
CDR3: CASSLLTRRAGGTTEAFF

J: TRBJ2-1
size: NA
V: TRBV6-4
D: NA
DNA: TGTGCCAGCAGTGACTCAAGTAACAGCGAGCAGTTCTTC
CDR3: CASSDSSNSEQFF

J: TRBJ1-3
size: NA
V: TRBV7-2
D: NA
DNA: TGTGCCAGCAGCTTAGAAAGCATGGCAGGGGCTTCTGGAAACACCATATATTTT
CDR3: CASSLESMAGASGNTIYF

J: TRBJ2-5
size: NA
V: TRBV28
D: NA
DNA: TGTGCCAGCACCGCGAGAGAGACCCAGTACTTC
CDR3: CASTARETQYF

J: TRBJ2-7
size: NA
V: TRBV7-2
D: TRBD2
DNA: TGTGCCAGCAGGTCGGGGGGGGCCCTACCAGCCGAGCAGTACTTC
CDR3: CASRSGGALPAEQYF

J: TRBJ2-5
size: NA
V: TRBV4-1
D: TRBD2
DNA: TGCGCCAGCAGCCAAACCCCAGGGCGCGGGAGGGGAGAGACCCAGTACTTC
CDR3: CASSQTPGRGRGETQYF

J: TRBJ1-1
size: NA
V: TRBV5-4
D: NA
DNA: TGTGCCAGCAGCCCGGGGGAGGGGGGCACTGAAGCTTTCTTT
CDR3: CASSPGEGGTEAFF

J: TRBJ1-5
size: NA
V: TRBV27
D: NA
DNA: TGTGCCAGCAGGACAGCTTATAGCAATCAGCCCCAGCATTTT
CDR3: CASRTAYSNQPQHF

J: TRBJ2-5
size: NA
V: TRBV4-1
D: NA
DNA: TGCGCCAGCAGCCGGATGCCGGGAGAGACCCAGTACTTC
CDR3: CASSRMPGETQYF

J: TRBJ1-2
size: NA
V: TRBV4-3
D: NA
DNA: TGCGCCAGCAGCCAAGATGTACAGCCCTACTATGGCTACACCTTC
CDR3: CASSQDVQPYYGYTF

J: TRBJ2-5
size: NA
V: TRBV10-1
D: NA
DNA: TGCGCCACCAGTCGGGAGAACCAAGAGACCCAGTACTTC
CDR3: CATSRENQETQYF

J: TRBJ1-2
size: once
V: TRBV6-6
D: NA
DNA: TGTGCCAGCACCTACGACAGCTATGGCTACACCTTC
CDR3: CASTYDSYGYTF

J: TRBJ2-2
size: NA
V: TRBV5-3
D: NA
DNA: TGTGCCAGAAGCCCTAGGGGCCCAGGAACGAACACCGGGGAGCTGTTTTTT
CDR3: CARSPRGPGTNTGELFF

J: TRBJ1-3
size: NA
V: TRBV5-1
D: NA
DNA: TGCGCCAGCAGCCCGGAGGGATTCTCTGGAAACACCATATATTTT
CDR3: CASSPEGFSGNTIYF

J: TRBJ1-5
size: NA
V: TRBV7-2
D: TRBD1
DNA: TGTGCCAGCAGCAACCGGGACAGCGGCAATCAGCCCCAGCATTTT
CDR3: CASSNRDSGNQPQHF

J: TRBJ1-2
size: NA
V: TRBV9
D: NA
DNA: TGTGCCAGCAGCGTGGACAAAACCCCATTCTATGGCTACACCTTC
CDR3: CASSVDKTPFYGYTF

J: TRBJ2-3
size: once
V: TRBV12-5
D: NA
DNA: TGTGCTAGTGGTTTGGAGGGTCTAGCCGGAGATACGCAGTATTTT
CDR3: CASGLEGLAGDTQYF

J: TRBJ2-1
size: NA
V: TRBV4-3
D: TRBD2
DNA: TGCGCCAGCAGCCAAGTTGGGGGGGGCTCCTACAATGAGCAGTTCTTC
CDR3: CASSQVGGGSYNEQFF

J: TRBJ2-7
size: NA
V: TRBV11-1
D: TRBD2
DNA: TGTGCCAGCAGCTTAGCGGTGGGACTAGTCTTCCACGAGCAGTACTTC
CDR3: CASSLAVGLVFHEQYF

J: TRBJ2-2
size: NA
V: TRBV27
D: TRBD1
DNA: TGTGCCAGCAGTTTAGAACAGGGGGGCACCGGGGAGCTGTTTTTT
CDR3: CASSLEQGGTGELFF

J: TRBJ2-1
size: NA
V: TRBV5-1
D: TRBD2
DNA: TGCGCCAGCAGCCGGGGGGGGAGCGCCGCCTACAATGAGCAGTTCTTC
CDR3: CASSRGGSAAYNEQFF

J: TRBJ2-3
size: NA
V: TRBV6-6
D: NA
DNA: TGTGCCAGCACCCAGAGGGTGGATACGCAGTATTTT
CDR3: CASTQRVDTQYF

J: TRBJ2-1
size: NA
V: TRBV5-4
D: TRBD1
DNA: TGTGCCAGCAGCTCTACAGGGGTGCGCTTCTACAATGAGCAGTTCTTC
CDR3: CASSSTGVRFYNEQFF

J: TRBJ1-5
size: NA
V: TRBV6-5
D: TRBD1
DNA: TGTGCCAGCAGTTCTGACAGGGGCACGACTCAGCCCCAGCATTTT
CDR3: CASSSDRGTTQPQHF

J: TRBJ2-7
size: NA
V: TRBV4-3
D: NA
DNA: TGCGCCAGCAGCGCCCACCTCGGGGGAGGCCTTGGTAACGAGCAGTACTTC
CDR3: CASSAHLGGGLGNEQYF

J: TRBJ1-2
size: NA
V: TRBV27
D: NA
DNA: TGTGCCAGCAGTACCACAGGATACTATGGCTACACCTTC
CDR3: CASSTTGYYGYTF

J: TRBJ1-4
size: NA
V: TRBV15
D: NA
DNA: TGTGCCACCAGCAGAGATCAGGGTGCAACTAATGAAAAACTGTTTTTT
CDR3: CATSRDQGATNEKLFF